This TCR beta chain was identified during a study of T cell responses to AZD1222 COVID-19 vaccine (dated by TCRdb to about 2021). General notes on the study: Because spike-specific TCR depth and breadth did not differ between the two schedules, AZD1222 recipients who got a second dose at roughly 4 weeks were pooled with those who got a second dose at roughly 12 weeks. Enrollment into the trials was organized by age into subgroups of 18-55, 56-69 and 70-plus years, and those subgroups contained approximately 150, 30 and 60 TCR-sequenced participants, respectively. A total of over 230 trial participants underwent TCR sequencing, of whom 200 to 220 received two doses of AZD1222 and approximately 25 received two doses of the MenACWY control vaccine. General findings and caveats noted by the study authors: Most participants were white British and females outnumbered males, and the authors suggested that clonal diversity may have been underestimated. Conclusions about previously exposed vaccinees are limited because only five to seven AZD1222 recipients were SARS-CoV-2 seropositive at baseline. The 56-69-year group was small, and its depth increase did not reach significance, likely because of low power. No day 14 peak-response samples were available, so repertoires were characterized only after the peak T cell response. CD4 TCRs associated with the vaccine covered the entire spike protein, and the dominant responses were in regions 160-218 and 743-854. A significant rise in spike-specific TCR breadth and depth was observed after two AZD1222 doses relative to day 0 and relative to MenACWY recipients. Nearly half of unique spike-specific TCRs reportedly recognized epitopes outside regions mutated in the B.1.351 and B.1.1.7 variants.

In regard to this clone: Its antigen remains undetermined. The sample holds no much larger clone one base away, and base qualities are not on file.

This sample's time point label indicates: baseline before first vaccination. Samples from vaccinated people were obtained from the UK trials COV001 and COV002, which included a single-blind randomized controlled phase 2/3 trial of AZD1222 (ChAdOx1 nCoV-19) in healthy adults. For TCRbeta chain sequencing, PBMC samples from trial participants were taken at day 0 and at day 28 after the second dose. Ends trimmed: V by 0 bases, J by 7 bases; bases unmatched to a gene: 1. Per the germline V gene, SGHRS is the CDR1 and YFSETQ is the CDR2. Reading from cysteine to phenylalanine, the CDR3 counts 15 amino acids. Here the CDR3 DNA is all that survives: 45 bases in frame from base 1. The CDR3 regions of human TCRbeta chains were subjected to immunosequencing. The study's own analysis went as follows. TCRs in the repertoires were compared against a reference library of SARS-CoV-2-specific TCRs that had been generated with the MIRA antigen-specificity platform. Breadth meant the fraction of unique TCRs that were SARS-CoV-2-associated, whereas depth meant the fraction of total T cells that were SARS-CoV-2-associated. Using the MIRA data, every spike-specific TCR was mapped to the spike region that the TCR reacted to and assigned to either a CD4 or a CD8 class. Log10-transformed breadth and depth values were compared by one-way ANOVA with Sidak's multiple comparisons tests. Here the immuneACCESS table is served through TCRdb, limited to in-frame sequences with V and J called. Missing clones are a known gap in these copies; in checked studies unresolved V genes cover under half, and the rest lacks a known reason. That table furnishes V, J and clone size, whereas the DNA furnished D and trimming. Across this sample there are 90,000 to 110,000 clones, with around nine tenths seen only once. The ten largest clones add up to 2% to 3% of the sample.

Rearrangement joined TRBV5-1 to TRBJ2-1; 13 of the junction bases match TRBD2. The sequence came from an adult in good health. The material was peripheral blood, obtained on day 0 of AZD1222 vaccination. For the CDR3, the sequence is CASSLGLAGGNEQFF. Read as DNA, the sequence is TGCGCCAGCAGCTTGGGACTAGCGGGAGGTAATGAGCAGTTCTTC.